This T cell receptor (beta chain) appears in the sequencing data of a study of post-analysis software for immune sequencing data. Notes on this clonotype: Its matching antigen is unknown.

Unique molecular identifiers had been added to the TCR beta cDNA libraries. In TCRdb, the PCR reads were re-called with MiXCR into one record per CDR3 protein. This table has more than 500,000 distinct CDR3 sequences, approximately 34% appearing once. Points from the study as a whole: Samples made in the same batch grouped tightly together by F measure. TRBV5-6, TRBV5-1 and TRBV20-1 were among 4 or 5 TRBV segments more frequent in patients than controls. Significantly decreased normalized Chao1 diversity was recorded for multiple sclerosis patients relative to controls.

Germline-derived CDR1 and CDR2 are KGHSH and LQKENI. V lost 6 bases, J lost 6 bases, and 20 bases lay in between. The CDR3 loop spans 15 amino acids. This clonotype was sampled from a girl under 18 with multiple sclerosis. This chain joins TRBV18 and TRBJ1-2; D is undetermined. Sequences were obtained from blood. CDR3 sequence: CASSPRSPMEHGYTF. The CDR3 coding sequence is TGTGCCAGCTCGCCGAGGTCGCCGATGGAGCATGGCTACACCTTC.